This TCR beta chain originates from a study of CD8+ T cells in alopecia areata. About the study: The approximately 6-11-week-old female C3H/HeJ mice were given skin taken from approximately 6-13-month-old C3H/HeJ graft donors that had spontaneous alopecia.

In each case, RNA was isolated and then reverse transcribed into cDNA as the sequencing template. Profiled with immunoSEQ multiplex PCR; TCRdb holds only in-frame clones, not every one. The sample contains roughly 260,000 clones, none of them singletons. Using CD4, CD8alpha, NKG2D, NKG2ACE and other markers, pooled cutaneous lymph node cells were sorted. Study-wide results and caveats: Scalp sequencing also captures normal skin's resident alphabeta T cells. Possibly as an HLA-related effect, TCR sharing across patients appeared less clear than in mice. Clonality in lesional scalp, especially alopecia totalis/universalis, exceeded that of normal scalp.

The ends lost 0 bases at V and 0 bases at J; junction bases unmatched: 0. Per germline, CDR1 NNHDY and CDR2 SYVADS. The CDR3 covers 15 residues. This clone was detected a few times. Antigen: not known. The genes are named according to mouse. The sequenced fragment ends 4 residues before the CDR3 boundary, so the rest is inferred from the germline J gene. The sample consisted of CD4+ T cells sorted from a lymph node. The genes are TRBV13-3 and TRBJ2-3; 8 bases line up with TRBD1. This receptor was obtained from a C3H/HeJ mouse with alopecia areata. For the strain, the MHC haplotype given is H2-k. CDR3 DNA, as far as it was read: TGTGCCAGCAGTGATGGGGACAGGAGTGCAGAA. Translated: CASSDGDRSAE. Given in full, the CDR3 is CASSDGDRSAETLYF.